The entry below describes one T cell receptor beta chain. Its antigen is as yet unknown. The PCR made use of 60 Vbeta and 13 Jbeta primers. The protocol was immunoSEQ multiplex PCR, while the TCRdb copy is restricted to in-frame clones and leaves out a portion. The data show over 95,000 clones, roughly 70% seen once. This specimen comes from a study of cytomegalovirus exposure and HLA in healthy donors. In the study overall: Of all 400 or so donors who were genotyped, roughly 81% belonged to the Caucasian-associated ancestry cluster.

CDR1 KGHSH and CDR2 LQKENI come from the germline V gene. This CDR3 is built from 13 residues. Trimming removed 4 bases at V and 2 bases at J, with 8 bases between. Study outcomes and limitations: Previously analyzed data showed that most TCR beta V segments were productive at a frequency of about 90% or about 30%. The authors enumerated around 150 TCR beta chains as linked to cytomegalovirus. Specificity of three CMV-associated chains for CMV antigens was verified in vitro.

This clonotype was obtained from a woman aged 40 to 55 in good health and CMV-seropositive. J is TRBJ2-5 and V is TRBV18; tentative D call: TRBD1 (5 bases). Sequencing was performed on PBMCs. The CDR3 bases are TGTGCCAGCTCACTGCAGGGACAAGAGACCCAGTACTTC. This sequence encodes CASSLQGQETQYF.